Listed below are T cell receptor beta chains from one sample, sequenced in a study of T-cell reconstitution after alpha-beta-depleted transplantation in children. TCRdb ran MiXCR on the PCR reads and lists one entry per CDR3 protein. This table holds about 640,000 distinct CDR3 sequences, 10% to 15% found once. This material consisted of PBMCs, mostly from graft donor cells, taken 360 days after TCRalphabeta/CD19-depleted stem cell transplant. The receptors come from a male patient aged 10-17 years who had a stem cell transplant for acute myeloid leukemia, so the T cells may come from the graft donor. Each CDR3 is given with its conserved first and last residue. The order of the fields is J gene, D gene, V gene, clone size, CDR3 DNA, CDR3 protein. The D gene is left open where the match is weak. Rows give clone size only sometimes, using once, few, many, or a class for an expanded clone.

J: TRBJ1-1
D: -
V: TRBV29-1
size: -
DNA: TGCAGCGTTGAAAAGTCAGGGTCTAAGAGTGCTTTCTTT
CDR3: CSVEKSGSKSAFF

J: TRBJ2-1
D: -
V: TRBV7-9
size: few
DNA: TGTGCCAGCAGCACTCCGACAGGATGGCTCGATGAGCAGTTCTTC
CDR3: CASSTPTGWLDEQFF

J: TRBJ2-1
D: TRBD2
V: TRBV6-1
size: few
DNA: TGTGCCAGCAGTCGACTAGCGGGAGGGAGGCATGAGCAGTTCTTC
CDR3: CASSRLAGGRHEQFF

J: TRBJ1-1
D: -
V: TRBV7-9
size: -
DNA: TGTGCCAGCTTCGAGACAGGCTTGAGTGACACTGAAGCTTTCTTT
CDR3: CASFETGLSDTEAFF

J: TRBJ2-1
D: TRBD2
V: TRBV24-1
size: few
DNA: TGTGCCACCAGTGATTGGGGACTAGCGGGTAATAATGAGCAGTTCTTC
CDR3: CATSDWGLAGNNEQFF

J: TRBJ2-7
D: TRBD2
V: TRBV10-3
size: many
DNA: TGTGCCATCAGTGTCTCAGCGGGAGGGGTCAAAATCCACGAGCAGTACTTC
CDR3: CAISVSAGGVKIHEQYF

J: TRBJ2-2
D: -
V: TRBV7-8
size: many
DNA: TGTGCCAGCAGCTTAGGGCCGGTGAACACCGGGGAGCTGTTTTTT
CDR3: CASSLGPVNTGELFF

J: TRBJ2-2
D: -
V: TRBV9
size: many
DNA: TGTGCCAGCAGCGTAGTGGGAGCCACCGGGGAGCTGTTTTTT
CDR3: CASSVVGATGELFF

J: TRBJ2-7
D: -
V: TRBV10-3
size: few
DNA: TGTGCCATCAGTGGAGGCGTTGAGCAGTACTTC
CDR3: CAISGGVEQYF

J: TRBJ2-5
D: -
V: TRBV20-1
size: few
DNA: TGCAGTGCTAGAGCGGACCCCCAAGAGACCCAGTACTTC
CDR3: CSARADPQETQYF

J: TRBJ2-7
D: -
V: TRBV29-1
size: few
DNA: TGCAGCGTTGCCTCCTACCGGACAGTAGGGTGCGAGCAGTACTTC
CDR3: CSVASYRTVGCEQYF

J: TRBJ1-5
D: TRBD1
V: TRBV2
size: few
DNA: TGTGCCAGCAGGATGACAGGGGGCGATCAGCCCCAGCATTTT
CDR3: CASRMTGGDQPQHF

J: TRBJ2-5
D: -
V: TRBV20-1
size: -
DNA: TGCAGTGCTCGATATGGGGCGGGGGAGACCCAGTACTTC
CDR3: CSARYGAGETQYF

J: TRBJ2-1
D: TRBD2
V: TRBV14
size: few
DNA: TGTGCCAGCAGCACGACTAGCGGGGGTCTAAATGAGCAGTTCTTC
CDR3: CASSTTSGGLNEQFF

J: TRBJ1-2
D: TRBD1
V: TRBV28
size: -
DNA: TGTGCCAGCAGCCGCCGGACAGGTTCTAACTATGGCTACACCTTC
CDR3: CASSRRTGSNYGYTF

J: TRBJ2-7
D: -
V: TRBV7-8
size: few
DNA: TGTGCCAGCAGCCCTATGGTGGGGAGGGGGCAGTACGAGCAGTACTTC
CDR3: CASSPMVGRGQYEQYF

J: TRBJ2-7
D: TRBD2
V: TRBV20-1
size: -
DNA: TGCAGTGCTAGCCCCGGGGGGGCCTACGAGCAGTACTTC
CDR3: CSASPGGAYEQYF

J: TRBJ2-1
D: -
V: TRBV7-6
size: many
DNA: TGTGCCAGCAGCCAAACAGGGAAAGAATACAATGAGCAGTTCTTC
CDR3: CASSQTGKEYNEQFF

J: TRBJ2-1
D: TRBD2
V: TRBV6-2/TRBV6-3
size: few
DNA: TGTGCCAGCAGTTATGAGGCTAGCGGGAGATTGAATGAGCAGTTCTTC
CDR3: CASSYEASGRLNEQFF

J: TRBJ2-3
D: -
V: TRBV11-3
size: few
DNA: TGTGCCAGCAGCTCGAAAGATACGCAGTATTTT
CDR3: CASSSKDTQYF

J: TRBJ2-1
D: TRBD2
V: TRBV20-1
size: many
DNA: TGCAGTGCTGGAGGGGGACTAGTGTCCGATGAGCAGTTCTTC
CDR3: CSAGGGLVSDEQFF

J: TRBJ2-1
D: TRBD2
V: TRBV7-9
size: -
DNA: TGTGCCAGCAGCTTAGCCGAGACTAGCGGATGGGATGAGCAGTTCTTC
CDR3: CASSLAETSGWDEQFF

J: TRBJ2-1
D: -
V: TRBV28
size: -
DNA: TGTGCCAGCAGTTTTATTGGGGTAAGGGACAATGAGCAGTTCTTC
CDR3: CASSFIGVRDNEQFF

J: TRBJ2-7
D: -
V: TRBV15
size: -
DNA: TGTGCCACCAGCAGAGAGGGGCTTGGTGGAGCGGCCAATGGGAACTACGAGCAGTACTTC
CDR3: CATSREGLGGAANGNYEQYF

J: TRBJ1-1
D: -
V: TRBV12-3/TRBV12-4
size: many
DNA: TGTGCCAGCAGTCCTGGTAACGGCGGGGGGACTGAAGCTTTCTTT
CDR3: CASSPGNGGGTEAFF

J: TRBJ2-5
D: -
V: TRBV19
size: few
DNA: TGTGCCAGTAGTATAATCCTCGGAGAGACCCAGTACTTC
CDR3: CASSIILGETQYF

J: TRBJ1-5
D: TRBD1
V: TRBV5-1
size: many
DNA: TGCGCCAGCAGCCCATGGACAGGGGCCAATCAGCCCCAGCATTTT
CDR3: CASSPWTGANQPQHF

J: TRBJ2-7
D: -
V: TRBV11-2
size: -
DNA: TGTGCCAGCAGCTTAGGAGGGAAAAGGGCCTACGAGCAGTACTTC
CDR3: CASSLGGKRAYEQYF

J: TRBJ2-3
D: -
V: TRBV6-5
size: -
DNA: TGTGCCAGCAGTTACACCGAACAGGGACGTAGCACAGATACGCAGTATTTT
CDR3: CASSYTEQGRSTDTQYF

J: TRBJ2-7
D: TRBD1
V: TRBV7-9
size: -
DNA: TGTGCCAGCAGCGAAGGGGGGGACAGGGGTTACGAGCAGTACTTC
CDR3: CASSEGGDRGYEQYF

J: TRBJ2-1
D: -
V: TRBV4-3
size: -
DNA: TGCGCCAGCAGCCAAGAAAGCGAGCCCTACAATGAGCAGTTCTTC
CDR3: CASSQESEPYNEQFF

J: TRBJ2-1
D: TRBD1
V: TRBV10-3
size: once
DNA: TGTGCCATCAGGGGGACAGGCTTGATCTCCTACAATGAGCAGTTCTTC
CDR3: CAIRGTGLISYNEQFF

J: TRBJ2-7
D: -
V: TRBV29-1
size: -
DNA: TGCAGCGTTCACGCAGGGCCCCCCTACGAGCAGTACTTC
CDR3: CSVHAGPPYEQYF

J: TRBJ2-7
D: TRBD1
V: TRBV5-6
size: many
DNA: TGTGCCAGCAGCTTTTCGGGACAGAAGTACTTC
CDR3: CASSFSGQKYF

J: TRBJ2-2
D: -
V: TRBV6-2/TRBV6-3
size: many
DNA: TGTGCCAGCAGCCCGAAGGTTCTCGGGAGTGACACCGGGGAGCTGTTTTTT
CDR3: CASSPKVLGSDTGELFF

J: TRBJ2-3
D: TRBD1
V: TRBV6-5
size: -
DNA: TGTGCCAGCAGTTACCGCCAGGACAGGGGAGGAACAGATACGCAGTATTTT
CDR3: CASSYRQDRGGTDTQYF

J: TRBJ2-7
D: TRBD2
V: TRBV29-1
size: many
DNA: TGCAGCGTTGAACGTCCGGGACTAGCGGGAAACGAGCAGTACTTC
CDR3: CSVERPGLAGNEQYF

J: TRBJ2-5
D: -
V: TRBV12-3/TRBV12-4
size: many
DNA: TGTGCCAGCAGTTTACGGGGAACAGGGTGGGAGACCCAGTACTTC
CDR3: CASSLRGTGWETQYF

J: TRBJ2-6
D: -
V: TRBV29-1
size: many
DNA: TGCAGCGTTGGGGGAACTGGGGCCAACGTCCTGACTTTC
CDR3: CSVGGTGANVLTF

J: TRBJ2-4
D: TRBD2
V: TRBV28
size: few
DNA: TGTGCCAGCTCAGTTTCGGGGGCGGGAGGAGTCAAAAACATTCAGTACTTC
CDR3: CASSVSGAGGVKNIQYF

J: TRBJ2-1
D: TRBD2
V: TRBV2
size: many
DNA: TGTGCCAGCAGCGGACTAGTTTCGGATGAGCAGTTCTTC
CDR3: CASSGLVSDEQFF

J: TRBJ2-7
D: -
V: TRBV27
size: few
DNA: TGTGCCAGCAGTTTTGGCGTTGGGGGAAACGAGCAGTACTTC
CDR3: CASSFGVGGNEQYF

J: TRBJ2-3
D: TRBD2
V: TRBV28
size: -
DNA: TGTGCCAGCAGTTTCCGTCCCGAGCGGGGTACGCAGTATTTT
CDR3: CASSFRPERGTQYF

J: TRBJ2-1
D: TRBD2
V: TRBV3-1
size: many
DNA: TGTGCCAGCAGCCATAGGGGACTAGCAGCAGCAAATGAGCAGTTCTTC
CDR3: CASSHRGLAAANEQFF

J: TRBJ2-1
D: -
V: TRBV27
size: many
DNA: TGTGCCAGCACTCCGGACCCAGTCTACAATGAGCAGTTCTTC
CDR3: CASTPDPVYNEQFF

J: TRBJ2-2
D: -
V: TRBV5-1
size: many
DNA: TGCGCCAGCAGCCCGATAGGGGGGAGCTTTGACACCGGGGAGCTGTTTTTT
CDR3: CASSPIGGSFDTGELFF

J: TRBJ2-7
D: -
V: TRBV5-6
size: few
DNA: TGTGCCAGCAGCTTGCGACACGCGTTCTCCTACGAGCAGTACTTC
CDR3: CASSLRHAFSYEQYF

J: TRBJ1-1
D: -
V: TRBV19
size: -
DNA: TGTGCCAGTAGTTTCTGGGAGAACACTGAAGCTTTCTTT
CDR3: CASSFWENTEAFF

J: TRBJ2-1
D: -
V: TRBV28
size: many
DNA: TGTGCCAGCAGTTTTTGGGCGGGATCGGGGAATGAGCAGTTCTTC
CDR3: CASSFWAGSGNEQFF

J: TRBJ2-7
D: TRBD1
V: TRBV20-1
size: -
DNA: TGCAGTGCTAGGCTGACAGGGGGCGGGAACGAGCAGTACTTC
CDR3: CSARLTGGGNEQYF

J: TRBJ2-1
D: TRBD2
V: TRBV24-1
size: many
DNA: TGTGCCACCAGTGATTCCTGGACTAGCGGCTCCTACAATGAGCAGTTCTTC
CDR3: CATSDSWTSGSYNEQFF

J: TRBJ2-7
D: -
V: TRBV5-1
size: many
DNA: TGCGCCAGCAGAGAAGGAACGCTCGGGCCCTACGAGCAGTACTTC
CDR3: CASREGTLGPYEQYF

J: TRBJ2-1
D: -
V: TRBV2
size: -
DNA: TGTGCCCTCTGGATCAGCAGGGACCTCTACAATGAGCAGTTCTTC
CDR3: CALWISRDLYNEQFF

J: TRBJ2-5
D: -
V: TRBV10-3
size: few
DNA: TGTGCCATCAGTGAGGCCCTCGGACAGGAGACCCAGTACTTC
CDR3: CAISEALGQETQYF

J: TRBJ2-3
D: TRBD2
V: TRBV4-3
size: few
DNA: TGCGCCAGCAGCCAAGGAGTAGGGACTAGCGGGAGTGGCACAGATACGCAGTATTTT
CDR3: CASSQGVGTSGSGTDTQYF

J: TRBJ1-1
D: -
V: TRBV24-1
size: few
DNA: TGTGCCACTAACCGGGATGGCGAAGCTTTCTTT
CDR3: CATNRDGEAFF

J: TRBJ2-1
D: -
V: TRBV25-1
size: few
DNA: TGTGCCAGCATCCGGGACTGGGAAAGTGATGAGCAGTTCTTC
CDR3: CASIRDWESDEQFF

J: TRBJ1-1
D: -
V: TRBV5-1
size: -
DNA: TGCGCCAGCAGCTTGGTTCTGGGAGGTGAAGCTTTCTTT
CDR3: CASSLVLGGEAFF

J: TRBJ2-2
D: -
V: TRBV29-1
size: many
DNA: TGCAGCGTTGAATGGGTGGGAGTGAACACCGGGGAGCTGTTTTTT
CDR3: CSVEWVGVNTGELFF